This T cell receptor beta chain was sequenced for a study of OX40 agonist ivuxolimab in advanced cancers. Study-level information: An agonistic anti-OX40 (CD134) antibody, ivuxolimab, was used to treat the patients. Of the participants, 40% had some prior anti-PD-1, anti-PD-L1 or anti-CTLA-4 therapy, which was allowed.

J was trimmed by 5 bases and V by 5 bases; bases with no gene match: 9. The CDR3 sequence is 15 residues long. Germline values: CDR1 SGDLS, CDR2 YYNGEE. Generated by immunoSEQ multiplex PCR, the TCRdb table keeps only in-frame clones and is missing some. The sample carries fewer than 120,000 clones, more than 70% recorded once. This clone has just one count. This receptor was taken from an adult with an advanced solid tumor such as melanoma, head and neck, liver or kidney cancer. Here the sequenced sample was CD4+ or CD8+ T cells sorted from blood, taken in a trial of the OX40 agonist ivuxolimab. V is TRBV9 and J is TRBJ2-1; 8 bases match TRBD1. The CDR3 DNA follows: TGTGCCAGCAGTGTTACAGGGGGTAACAACAATGAGCAGTTCTTC. This codes for CASSVTGGNNNEQFF.